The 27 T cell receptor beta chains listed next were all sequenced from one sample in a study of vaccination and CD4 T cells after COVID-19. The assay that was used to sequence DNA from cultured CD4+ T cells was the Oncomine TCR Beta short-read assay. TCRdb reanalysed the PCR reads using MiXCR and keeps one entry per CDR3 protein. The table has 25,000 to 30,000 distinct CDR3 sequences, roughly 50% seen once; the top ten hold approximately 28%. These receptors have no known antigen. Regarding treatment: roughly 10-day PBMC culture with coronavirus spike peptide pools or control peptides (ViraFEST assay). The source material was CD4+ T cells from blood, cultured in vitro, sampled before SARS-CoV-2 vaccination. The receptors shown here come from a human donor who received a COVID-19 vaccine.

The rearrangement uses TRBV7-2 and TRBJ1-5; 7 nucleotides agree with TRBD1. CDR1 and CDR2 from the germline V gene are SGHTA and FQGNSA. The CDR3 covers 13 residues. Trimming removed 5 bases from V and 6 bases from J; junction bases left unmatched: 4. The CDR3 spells CASSAGTAQPQHF. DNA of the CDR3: TGTGCCAGCAGCGCAGGGACAGCTCAGCCCCAGCATTTT.

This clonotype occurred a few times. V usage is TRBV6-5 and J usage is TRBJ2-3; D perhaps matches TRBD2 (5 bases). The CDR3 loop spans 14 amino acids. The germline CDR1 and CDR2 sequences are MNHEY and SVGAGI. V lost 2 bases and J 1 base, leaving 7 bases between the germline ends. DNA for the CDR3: TGTGCCAGCAGTTACCGCGGGCGCACAGATACGCAGTATTTT. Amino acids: CASSYRGRTDTQYF.

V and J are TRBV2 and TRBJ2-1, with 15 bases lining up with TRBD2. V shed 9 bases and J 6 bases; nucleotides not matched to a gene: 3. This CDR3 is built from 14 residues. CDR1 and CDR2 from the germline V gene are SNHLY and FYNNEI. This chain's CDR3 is CARQGLAGGNEQFF. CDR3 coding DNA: TGTGCCAGACAGGGACTAGCGGGGGGCAATGAGCAGTTCTTC.

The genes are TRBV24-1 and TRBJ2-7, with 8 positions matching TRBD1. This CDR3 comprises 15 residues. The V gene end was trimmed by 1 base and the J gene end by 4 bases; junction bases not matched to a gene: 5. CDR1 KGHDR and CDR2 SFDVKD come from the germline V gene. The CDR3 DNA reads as TGTGCCACCAGTGATTTCGTCCAGGGGGCGTACGAGCAGTACTTC. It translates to CATSDFVQGAYEQYF.

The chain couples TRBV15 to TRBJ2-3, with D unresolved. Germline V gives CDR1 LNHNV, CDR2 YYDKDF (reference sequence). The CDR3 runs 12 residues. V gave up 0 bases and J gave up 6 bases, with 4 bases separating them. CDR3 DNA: TGTGCCACCAGCAGAGAGGCGGATACGCAGTATTTT. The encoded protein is CATSREADTQYF.

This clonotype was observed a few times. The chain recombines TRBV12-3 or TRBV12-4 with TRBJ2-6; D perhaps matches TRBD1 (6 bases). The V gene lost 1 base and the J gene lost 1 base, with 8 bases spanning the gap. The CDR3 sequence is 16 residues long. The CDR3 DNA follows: TGTGCCAGCAGTTTAGTAGGGGGATCTGGGGCCAACGTCCTGACTTTC. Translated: CASSLVGGSGANVLTF.

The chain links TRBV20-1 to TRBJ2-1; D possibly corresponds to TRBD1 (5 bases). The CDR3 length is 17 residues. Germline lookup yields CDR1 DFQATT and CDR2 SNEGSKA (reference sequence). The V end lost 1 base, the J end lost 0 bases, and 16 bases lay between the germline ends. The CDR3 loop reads CSARGVGHLSSYNEQFF. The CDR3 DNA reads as TGCAGTGCTAGAGGGGTCGGACACCTGAGCTCCTACAATGAGCAGTTCTTC.

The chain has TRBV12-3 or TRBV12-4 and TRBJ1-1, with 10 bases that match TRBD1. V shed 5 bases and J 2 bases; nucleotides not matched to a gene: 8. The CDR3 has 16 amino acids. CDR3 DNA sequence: TGTGCCAGCAGTAAGACAGGGGGCTTTAGAAACACTGAAGCTTTCTTT. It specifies CASSKTGGFRNTEAFF.

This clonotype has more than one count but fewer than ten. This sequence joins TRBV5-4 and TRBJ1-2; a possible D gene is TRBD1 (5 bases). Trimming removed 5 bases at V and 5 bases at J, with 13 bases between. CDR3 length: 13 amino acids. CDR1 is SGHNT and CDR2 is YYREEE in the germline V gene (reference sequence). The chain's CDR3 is CASSRQGPYGYTF. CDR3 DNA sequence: TGTGCCAGCAGTCGGCAGGGTCCTTATGGCTACACCTTC.

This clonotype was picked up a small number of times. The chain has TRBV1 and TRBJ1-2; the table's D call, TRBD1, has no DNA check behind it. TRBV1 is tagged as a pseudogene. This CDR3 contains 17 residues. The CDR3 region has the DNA TGCACCAGCAGCCTACGACAAGGGACAGGGCCGAACTATGGCTACACCTTC. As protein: CTSSLRQGTGPNYGYTF.

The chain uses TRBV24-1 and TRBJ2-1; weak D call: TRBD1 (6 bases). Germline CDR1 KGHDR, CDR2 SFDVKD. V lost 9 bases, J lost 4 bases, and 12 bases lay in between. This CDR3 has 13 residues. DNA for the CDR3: TGTGCCACCGGACAGCCTTCTTACAATGAGCAGTTCTTC. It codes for CATGQPSYNEQFF.

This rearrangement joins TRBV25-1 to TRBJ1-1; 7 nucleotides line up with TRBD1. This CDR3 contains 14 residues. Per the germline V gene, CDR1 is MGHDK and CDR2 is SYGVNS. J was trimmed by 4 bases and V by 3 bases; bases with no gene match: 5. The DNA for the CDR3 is TGTGCCAGCAGTGACAGTGCAGGGGGCACTGAAGCTTTCTTT. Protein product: CASSDSAGGTEAFF.

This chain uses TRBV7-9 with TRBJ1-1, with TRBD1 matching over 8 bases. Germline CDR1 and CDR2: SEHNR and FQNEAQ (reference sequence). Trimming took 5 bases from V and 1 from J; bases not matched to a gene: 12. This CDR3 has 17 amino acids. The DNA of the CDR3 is TGTGCCAGCAGCCTCACCCTCCGGGACAGGCGGAACACTGAAGCTTTCTTT. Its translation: CASSLTLRDRRNTEAFF.

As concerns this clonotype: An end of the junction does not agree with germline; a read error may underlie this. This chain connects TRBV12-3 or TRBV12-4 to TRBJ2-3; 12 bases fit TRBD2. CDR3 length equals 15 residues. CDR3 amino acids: CASSLAGGRSDTQYF. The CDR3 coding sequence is TGTGCCAGCAGTCTAGCGGGGGGGCGATCAGATACGCAGTATTTT.

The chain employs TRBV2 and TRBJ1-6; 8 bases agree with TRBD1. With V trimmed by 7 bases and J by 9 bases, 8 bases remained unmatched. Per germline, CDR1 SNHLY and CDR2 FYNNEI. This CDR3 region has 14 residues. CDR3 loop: CASKPGTGSSPLHF. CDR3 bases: TGTGCCAGCAAGCCAGGGACAGGCAGTTCACCCCTCCACTTT.

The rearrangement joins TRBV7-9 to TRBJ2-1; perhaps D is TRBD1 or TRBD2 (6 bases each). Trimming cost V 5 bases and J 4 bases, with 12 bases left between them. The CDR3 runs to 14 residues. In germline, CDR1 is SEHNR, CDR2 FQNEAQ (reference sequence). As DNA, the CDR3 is TGTGCCAGCAGCCCAGGAGGGGGTTACAATGAGCAGTTCTTC. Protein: CASSPGGGYNEQFF.

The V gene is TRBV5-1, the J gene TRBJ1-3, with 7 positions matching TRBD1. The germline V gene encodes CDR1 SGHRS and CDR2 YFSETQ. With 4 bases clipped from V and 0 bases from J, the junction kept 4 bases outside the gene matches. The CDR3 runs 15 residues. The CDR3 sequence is CASSGGQTSGNTIYF. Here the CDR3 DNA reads TGCGCCAGCAGCGGGGGACAGACCTCTGGAAACACCATATATTTT. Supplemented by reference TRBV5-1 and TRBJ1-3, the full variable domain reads KAGVTQTPRYLIKTRGQQVTLSCSPISGHRSVSWYQQTPGQGLQFLFEYFSETQRNKGNFPGRFSGRQFSNSRSEMNVSTLELGDSALYLCASSGGQTSGNTIYFGEGSWLTVV.

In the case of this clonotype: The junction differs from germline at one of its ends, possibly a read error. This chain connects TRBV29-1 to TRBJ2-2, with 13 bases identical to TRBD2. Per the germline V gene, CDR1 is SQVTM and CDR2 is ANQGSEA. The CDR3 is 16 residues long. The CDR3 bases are TGCAGCGTAAAGACTAGCGGGGGGCAGAGCACCGGGGAACTGTTTTTT. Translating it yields CSVKTSGGQSTGELFF.

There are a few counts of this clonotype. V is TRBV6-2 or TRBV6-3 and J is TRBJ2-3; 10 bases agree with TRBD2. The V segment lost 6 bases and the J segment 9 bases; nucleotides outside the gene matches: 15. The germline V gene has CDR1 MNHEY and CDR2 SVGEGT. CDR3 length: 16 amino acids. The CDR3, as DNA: TGTGCCAGCAGCTTCGAGCGGGGGGGCATTCGAAAGACGCAGTATTTT. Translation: CASSFERGGIRKTQYF.

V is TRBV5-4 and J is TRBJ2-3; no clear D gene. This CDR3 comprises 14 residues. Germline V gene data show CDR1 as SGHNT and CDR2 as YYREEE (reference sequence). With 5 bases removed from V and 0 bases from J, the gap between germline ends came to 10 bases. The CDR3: CASRASTSTDTQYF. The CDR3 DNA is TGTGCCAGCAGGGCCTCCACTAGCACAGATACGCAGTATTTT.

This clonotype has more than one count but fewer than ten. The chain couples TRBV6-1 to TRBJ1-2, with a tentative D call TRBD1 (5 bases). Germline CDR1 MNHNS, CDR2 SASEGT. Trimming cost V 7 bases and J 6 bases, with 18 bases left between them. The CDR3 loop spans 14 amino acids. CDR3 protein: CASKHRRVENGYTF. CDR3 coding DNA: TGTGCCAGCAAGCACAGGAGGGTTGAGAATGGCTACACCTTC.

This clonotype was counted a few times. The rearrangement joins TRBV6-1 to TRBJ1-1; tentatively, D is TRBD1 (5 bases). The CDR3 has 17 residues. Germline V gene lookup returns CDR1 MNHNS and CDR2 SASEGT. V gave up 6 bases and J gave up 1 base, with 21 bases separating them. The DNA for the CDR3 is TGTGCCAGCAGCAAAAGACTTCAGGGTTATCGGAACACTGAAGCTTTCTTT. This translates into CASSKRLQGYRNTEAFF.

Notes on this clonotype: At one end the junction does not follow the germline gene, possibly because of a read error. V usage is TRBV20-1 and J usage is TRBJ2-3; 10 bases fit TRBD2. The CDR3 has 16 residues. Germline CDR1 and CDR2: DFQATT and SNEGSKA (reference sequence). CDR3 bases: TGCAGTGCTAGGAACCCTAGCGGGGGTGTCACAGATACGCGGTATTTT. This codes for CSARNPSGGVTDTRYF.

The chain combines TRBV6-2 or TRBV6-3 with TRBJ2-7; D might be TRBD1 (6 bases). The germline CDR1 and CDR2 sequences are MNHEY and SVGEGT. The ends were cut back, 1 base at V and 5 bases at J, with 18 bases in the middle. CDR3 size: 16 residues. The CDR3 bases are TGTGCCAGCAGTTACTGGGCGTTCAGGGGCGGGCACGAGCAGTACTTC. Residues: CASSYWAFRGGHEQYF.

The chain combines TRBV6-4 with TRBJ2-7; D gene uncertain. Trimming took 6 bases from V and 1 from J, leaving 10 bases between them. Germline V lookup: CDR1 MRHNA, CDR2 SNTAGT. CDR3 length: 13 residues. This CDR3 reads CASRLGRSYEQYF. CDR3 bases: TGTGCCAGCAGGCTTGGAAGGTCCTACGAGCAGTACTTC.

The CDR3 DNA reads TGCAGTGCTACAGGGGCGAATGGCTACACCTTC. The encoded protein is CSATGANGYTF. The gene calls are TRBV20-1 and TRBJ1-2, with D tentatively TRBD1 (6 bases). Germline V gene sequence: CDR1 DFQATT, CDR2 SNEGSKA (reference sequence). The length of the CDR3 is 11 residues. With 4 bases removed from V and 6 bases from J, the gap between germline ends came to 9 bases.

This CDR3 reads CSARDQRVSSTDTQYF. The CDR3 coding sequence is TGCAGTGCTAGAGACCAGCGGGTATCTAGCACAGATACGCAGTATTTT. This rearrangement joins TRBV20-1 to TRBJ2-3, with a tentative D call TRBD2 (6 bases). V lost 0 bases to trimming and J lost 0 bases, with 13 bases between them. Germline CDR1 DFQATT, CDR2 SNEGSKA (reference sequence). The CDR3 is made up of 16 amino acids.